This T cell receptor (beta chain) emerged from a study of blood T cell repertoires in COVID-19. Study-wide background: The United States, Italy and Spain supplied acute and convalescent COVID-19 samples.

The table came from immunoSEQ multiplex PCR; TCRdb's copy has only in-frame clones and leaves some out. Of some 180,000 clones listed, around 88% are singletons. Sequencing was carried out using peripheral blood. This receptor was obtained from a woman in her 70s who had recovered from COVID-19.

The CDR3 DNA is TGTGCCAGCAGCCCGACAGGGGGCTTCACTGAAGCTTTCTTT. Its translation is CASSPTGGFTEAFF. This rearrangement joins TRBV7-3 to TRBJ1-1; 10 bases match TRBD1. The CDR3 extends over 14 amino acids. The germline CDR1 and CDR2 sequences are SGHTA and FQGTGA. V shed 5 bases, J shed 4 bases, and the junction held 4 bases outside the gene matches.